These 14 T cell receptor beta chains share one sample of origin, sequenced in a study of OX40 agonist ivuxolimab in advanced cancers. Sequencing used immunoSEQ multiplex PCR; TCRdb keeps in-frame clones, though not all of them. The sample records approximately 87,000 clones, approximately 88% being singletons. Sequencing used CD4+ or CD8+ T cells sorted from blood, obtained in a trial of the OX40 agonist ivuxolimab. The receptor set was obtained from an adult with an advanced solid tumor such as melanoma, head and neck, liver or kidney cancer.

The rearrangement joins TRBV27 to TRBJ2-6; D is possibly TRBD1 (6 bases). Germline loops: CDR1 MNHEY, CDR2 SMNVEV (reference sequence). This CDR3 region has 17 residues. Trimming took 4 bases from V and 1 from J, leaving 14 bases between them. The CDR3 nucleotides read TGTGCCAGCAGTTCTGAATACAGGGTTTCTGGGGCCAACGTCCTGACTTTC. Its translation: CASSSEYRVSGANVLTF.

The chain employs TRBV4-1 and TRBJ2-1; a possible D gene is TRBD2 (6 bases). This CDR3 contains 16 residues. Trimming left V 1 base short and J 2 bases short, with 12 bases between. Germline CDR1 is MGHRA and CDR2 is YSYEKL. The chain's CDR3 is CASSQGVAGPYNEQFF. Here the CDR3 DNA reads TGCGCCAGCAGCCAAGGGGTGGCGGGGCCCTACAATGAGCAGTTCTTC.

The rearrangement uses TRBV4-1 and TRBJ2-4; no reliable D call. The V gene lost 0 bases and the J gene lost 4 bases, with 10 bases spanning the gap. Germline values: CDR1 MGHRA, CDR2 YSYEKL. The CDR3 consists of 15 residues. The CDR3 DNA is TGCGCCAGCAGCCAAGATCCCCATTTTAAAAACATTCAGTACTTC. As protein: CASSQDPHFKNIQYF.

CDR3 sequence (DNA): TGTGCCAGTAGTAGGGACACCAACTATGGCTACACCTTC. It encodes CASSRDTNYGYTF. J is TRBJ1-2 and V is TRBV19; D may be TRBD1 (6 bases). This CDR3 has 13 amino acids. CDR1 and CDR2 from the germline V gene are LNHDA and SQIVND (reference sequence). Trimming shortened V by 4 bases and J by 2 bases, and 8 bases separated the two germline ends.

The chain joins TRBV5-1 to TRBJ1-4, with 7 nucleotides matching TRBD1. This CDR3 comprises 15 residues. V shed 4 bases and J 0 bases; nucleotides not matched to a gene: 3. CDR1 is SGHRS, CDR2 YFSETQ, per germline. The CDR3 spells CASSATGPTNEKLFF. The CDR3 DNA reads as TGCGCCAGCAGCGCGACAGGGCCAACTAATGAAAAACTGTTTTTT.

A single count supports this clone. V gene TRBV28 combines with J gene TRBJ2-7, with D perhaps TRBD1 (6 bases). The germline V gene has CDR1 MDHEN and CDR2 SYDVKM. V lost 7 bases and J 0 bases, leaving 16 bases between the germline ends. The length of the CDR3 is 15 residues. The DNA for the CDR3 is TGTGCCAGCACAGTGGCAGGGGCAAGCTCCTACGAGCAGTACTTC. Protein: CASTVAGASSYEQYF. The whole variable domain, filled in from reference TRBV28 and TRBJ2-7, reads DVKVTQSSRYLVKRTGEKVFLECVQDMDHENMFWYRQDPGLGLRLIYFSYDVKMKEKGDIPEGYSVSREKKERFSLILESASTNQTSMYLCASTVAGASSYEQYFGPGTRLTVT.

The V gene is TRBV6-1, the J gene TRBJ2-6; 7 bases agree with TRBD1. The ends lost 2 bases at V and 0 bases at J; junction bases unmatched: 4. The CDR3 sequence is 17 residues long. Germline V gene sequence: CDR1 MNHNS, CDR2 SASEGT. CDR3 nucleotides: TGTGCCAGCAGTGAAACGACAGGGCACTCTGGGGCCAACGTCCTGACTTTC. Translating it yields CASSETTGHSGANVLTF.

V usage is TRBV7-9 and J usage is TRBJ1-3; 7 positions match TRBD1. V was clipped by 4 bases and J by 0 bases; unmatched bases: 9. Germline loops: CDR1 SEHNR, CDR2 FQNEAQ (reference sequence). CDR3 size: 17 residues. CDR3 sequence: CASSYPWTGSSGNTIYF. The CDR3 nucleotides read TGTGCCAGCAGCTACCCCTGGACAGGCAGCTCTGGAAACACCATATATTTT.

Of note for this clone: The junction differs from germline at one of its ends, possibly a read error. The chain has TRBV6-1 and TRBJ2-7; D is ambiguous. This CDR3 is built from 11 residues. In germline, CDR1 is MNHNS, CDR2 SASEGT. This CDR3 is CASRTNYKQYF. Here the CDR3 DNA reads TGTGCCAGCAGAACCAACTACAAGCAGTACTTC.

V and J are TRBV2 and TRBJ2-1, with TRBD1 matching 11 bases. CDR1 is SNHLY and CDR2 is FYNNEI in the germline V gene. V trimming: 6 bases; J trimming: 10 bases; junction bases outside the gene matches: 5. There are 13 residues in the CDR3. CDR3 coding DNA: TGTGCCAGCAGAGGACAGGGGGCTGGGGAGCAGTTCTTC. Translated: CASRGQGAGEQFF. The complete variable domain, with remaining parts taken from reference TRBV2 and TRBJ2-1, reads EPEVTQTPSHQVTQMGQEVILRCVPISNHLYFYWYRQILGQKVEFLVSFYNNEISEKSEIFDDQFSVERPDGSNFTLKIRSTKLEDSAMYFCASRGQGAGEQFFGPGTRLTVL.

The count of this clone is one. Other DNA sequences in the sample encode the same CDR3. This chain links TRBV7-9 with TRBJ2-5, with D tentatively TRBD1 (5 bases). V lost 0 bases and J 4 bases, leaving 6 bases between the germline ends. The CDR3 spans 13 residues. CDR1 is SEHNR and CDR2 is FQNEAQ in the germline V gene (reference sequence). The CDR3 DNA reads TGTGCCAGCAGCTTAGCAGGGGTAGAGACCCAGTACTTC. Protein: CASSLAGVETQYF.

The chain is built from TRBV5-1 and TRBJ2-1; 7 bases match TRBD2. CDR3 length: 14 amino acids. Germline loops: CDR1 SGHRS, CDR2 YFSETQ. Trimming cost V 4 bases and J 9 bases; bases outside gene matches: 10. As DNA, the CDR3 is TGCGCCAGCAGCGTCGGGACTACGAGGAGTGAGCAGTTCTTC. Translating it yields CASSVGTTRSEQFF.

In DNA, the CDR3 is TGCGCCAGCAGAGACGGGGTCTTGAACACTGAAGCTTTCTTT. This sequence encodes CASRDGVLNTEAFF. J is TRBJ1-1 and V is TRBV10-2, with D uncertain. This CDR3 region has 14 residues. CDR1 WSHSY and CDR2 SAAADI come from the germline V gene. The V end was cut by 6 bases, the J end by 0 bases, with 11 bases between.

This rearrangement joins TRBV5-1 to TRBJ2-1, with TRBD1 identical over 8 bases. V shed 4 bases and J 0 bases; nucleotides not matched to a gene: 6. Germline V gene sequence: CDR1 SGHRS, CDR2 YFSETQ. CDR3 length: 16 amino acids. The CDR3 DNA reads as TGCGCCAGCAGCGACAGGGGCGAAAGCTCCTACAATGAGCAGTTCTTC. Protein: CASSDRGESSYNEQFF.